The clone carrying this T cell receptor beta chain appeared once. No antigen is known for it. CDR1 is LGHDT, CDR2 YNNKEL, per germline (reference sequence). CDR3 length: 17 residues. The ends lost 1 base at V and 0 bases at J; junction bases unmatched: 4. This record comes from a study of Ad26.COV2.S vaccination and SARS-CoV-2 variants. About the research overall: Vaccine-arm donor from the placebo-controlled COV1001 Ad26.COV2.S trial.

General study points: Breadth measured for non-spike TCRs was similar across vaccine and placebo recipients. Post-vaccination breadth of spike-specific CD8+ and CD4+ T cell responses was reportedly substantial.

The treatment denotes: 19 received Ad26.COV2.S at low or high dose, single or two shots; about five received placebo; per-sample allocation not given. Day 63 following the first vaccine or placebo injection was when the samples were taken. The sample came from a Boston adult aged 18-55 years. The table came from immunoSEQ multiplex PCR; TCRdb's copy has only in-frame clones and leaves some out. Of about 680,000 clones in the sample, roughly 90% were seen once. This rearrangement joins TRBV3-1 (or the pseudogene TRBV3-2) to TRBJ2-2, with 8 bases identical to TRBD2. Sequencing was performed on peripheral blood, taken in a trial of Ad26.COV2.S vaccine versus placebo. The sequence was obtained from a person aged 18-65 years who received the Ad26.COV2.S COVID-19 vaccine or a placebo. CDR3 sequence: CASSQGWRGANTGELFF. CDR3 nucleotide sequence: TGTGCCAGCAGCCAAGGCTGGCGGGGGGCGAACACCGGGGAGCTGTTTTTT.